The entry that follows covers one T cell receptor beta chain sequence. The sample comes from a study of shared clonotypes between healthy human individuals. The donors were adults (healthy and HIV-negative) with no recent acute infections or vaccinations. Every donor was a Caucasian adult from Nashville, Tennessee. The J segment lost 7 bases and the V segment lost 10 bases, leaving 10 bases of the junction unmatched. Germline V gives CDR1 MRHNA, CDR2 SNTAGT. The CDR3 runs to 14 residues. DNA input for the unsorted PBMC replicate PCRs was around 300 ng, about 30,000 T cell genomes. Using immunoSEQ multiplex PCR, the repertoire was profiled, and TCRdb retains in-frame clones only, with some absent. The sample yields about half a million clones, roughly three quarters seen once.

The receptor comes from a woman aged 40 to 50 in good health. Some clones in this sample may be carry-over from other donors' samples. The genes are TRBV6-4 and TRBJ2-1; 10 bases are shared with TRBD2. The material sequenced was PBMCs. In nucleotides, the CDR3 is TGTGCCACTGCCCCTAGCGGGAGAGGGAATGAGCAGTTCTTC. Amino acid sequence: CATAPSGRGNEQFF.